These T cell receptor beta chains were read from a single sample in a study of vaccination and CD4 T cells after COVID-19. These TCRs are of unknown antigen specificity. MiXCR was run by TCRdb on the PCR reads, yielding one entry per CDR3 protein. The sample lists roughly 9,000 distinct CDR3 sequences, approximately 48% occurring once. The sample consisted of CD4+ T cells from blood, cultured in vitro. These TCRs come from a human donor who had recovered from COVID-19. The CDR3 runs from the conserved cysteine through the conserved F or W. D genes are given only for firm matches. The size entry is marked missing in some rows and otherwise reads once, few, many or a size class.

d_call clone_size j_call v_call cdr3_nt cdr3_aa
. . TRBJ2-7 TRBV2 TGTGCCAGCAGCGCGGTGGCCTCCGGAGGCGAGCAGTACTTC CASSAVASGGEQYF
. . TRBJ2-3 TRBV24-1 TGTGCCACCAGTGACGGACAAGTTCCTAGCACAGATACGCAGTATTTT CATSDGQVPSTDTQYF
. few TRBJ1-5 TRBV7-2 TGTGCCAGCAGGGCACAGGTCAATCAGCCCCAGCATTTT CASRAQVNQPQHF
. . TRBJ1-3 TRBV6-1 TGTGCCAGTTGGACCCGCGCGGTCTCTGGAAACACCATATATTTT CASWTRAVSGNTIYF
. . TRBJ2-3 TRBV27 TGTGCCAGCAGTTTATCTCCACGCTCGGACAGTGGAGATACGCAGTATTTT CASSLSPRSDSGDTQYF
TRBD2 . TRBJ2-3 TRBV12-5 TGTGCTAGTGGTTGGCCCCGACGACTAGCGGCCACACACTACCGATATACGCAGTATTTT CASGWPRRLAATHYRYTQYF
. . TRBJ2-7 TRBV11-2 TGTGCCAGCAGCTTAGGGGTCAGTGGGGTCGAGCAGTACTTC CASSLGVSGVEQYF
. . TRBJ2-1 TRBV21-1 TGTGCCAGCAGCAAGGGACTTCCATACAATGAGCAGTTCTTC CASSKGLPYNEQFF
. . TRBJ1-5 TRBV29-1 TGCAGCGTTGCAGATAGCAATCAGCCCCAGCATTTT CSVADSNQPQHF
. few TRBJ2-5 TRBV27 TGTGCCAGCAGTTCCACCCGGACAGCCCGCGGAGAGACCCAGTACTTC CASSSTRTARGETQYF
. . TRBJ1-1 TRBV7-2 TGTGCCAGCAGCTCAGTTCGGGCGGCAGAAGCTTTCTTT CASSSVRAAEAFF
TRBD1 . TRBJ1-3 TRBV6-1 TGTGCCAGCAGTCGTACGACAGGGAGTGCGGGGTATGGAAACACCATATATTTT CASSRTTGSAGYGNTIYF
TRBD2 . TRBJ2-5 TRBV20-1 TGCAGTGCTAGAGCTTTAAGCGGGGGAGGAGAGACCCAGTACTTC CSARALSGGGETQYF
. . TRBJ2-2 TRBV10-2 TGCGCCAGCAGCCGACTACAAGACAGACCCGGGGAGCTGTTTTTT CASSRLQDRPGELFF